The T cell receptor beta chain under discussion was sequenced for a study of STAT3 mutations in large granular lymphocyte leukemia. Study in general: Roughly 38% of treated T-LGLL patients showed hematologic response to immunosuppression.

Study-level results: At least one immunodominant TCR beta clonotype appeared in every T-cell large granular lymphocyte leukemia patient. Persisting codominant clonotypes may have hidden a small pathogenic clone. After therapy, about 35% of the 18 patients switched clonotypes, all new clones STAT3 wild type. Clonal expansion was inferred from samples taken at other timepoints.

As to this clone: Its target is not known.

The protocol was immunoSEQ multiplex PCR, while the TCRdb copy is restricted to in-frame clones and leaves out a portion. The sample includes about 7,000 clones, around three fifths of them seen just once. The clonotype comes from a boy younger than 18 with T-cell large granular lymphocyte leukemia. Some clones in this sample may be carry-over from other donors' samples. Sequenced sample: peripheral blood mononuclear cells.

DNA of the CDR3: TGCGCCAGCAGCTTCATACAGGGTTCGTCCTACGAGCAGTACTTC. This gives the protein CASSFIQGSSYEQYF. The J gene is TRBJ2-7, the V gene TRBV5-1; D is possibly TRBD1 (6 bases). The CDR3 consists of 15 residues. Per germline, CDR1 SGHRS and CDR2 YFSETQ. Trimming took 2 bases from V and 1 from J, leaving 13 bases between them.